This TCR beta chain stems from a study of T cells expressing NK-cell markers. Looked up from germline, CDR1 is SGHVS and CDR2 is FQNEAQ. The CDR3 totals 15 residues. TCR beta cDNA was made by 5'RACE template switching with UMIs. One entry per CDR3 protein, without DNA, is what TCRdb gives after re-calling the 5' RACE reads. The table for this sample gives fewer than 550,000 distinct CDR3 sequences. This chain links TRBV7-8 with TRBJ2-1; no DNA is available, so the TRBD2 call from TCRdb remains unchecked. The sample comprised blood T cells: a sorted CD56 or NKG2C T cell subset, CD4+ or CD8+ T cells, or bulk PBMC T cells (not recorded which). The sequence derives from a woman aged 45-60 years in good health. The CDR3 here is CASSLQRGLAVGQFF.